This TCR beta chain was found in a study of T cell responses to AZD1222 COVID-19 vaccine. V dropped 7 bases and J dropped 0; count of bases not matched to a gene: 8. Per germline, CDR1 SNHLY and CDR2 FYNNEI. The CDR3 runs 15 residues. The data were produced by immunoSEQ multiplex PCR, yet TCRdb's version contains in-frame clones alone and is incomplete. The sample gives 150,000 or so clones, over 90% of which show up once; approximately 2.3% is in the top ten. V is TRBV2 and J is TRBJ1-1; 7 nucleotides agree with TRBD1. This receptor was obtained from an adult in good health. This material consisted of peripheral blood, taken on day 0 of AZD1222 vaccination. The CDR3 is CASTQQGPMNTEAFF. Written as DNA, the CDR3 is TGTGCCAGCACCCAACAGGGGCCTATGAACACTGAAGCTTTCTTT.